One and the same sample provided the 26 T cell receptor beta chains below, sequenced in a study of T cells in Graves' hyperthyroidism and ophthalmopathy. There were TCR beta CDR3 regions amplified from RNA transcripts. During a first-round RT-PCR of the TCR CDR3, the HTBI primer set was used. TCRdb re-called the multiplex PCR reads with MiXCR, one entry per CDR3 protein. The table shows about 500,000 distinct CDR3 sequences, with about 16% occurring only once. The sequenced sample consisted of blood. The receptors shown here come from a woman aged 30 to 39 with Graves' ophthalmopathy.

The V and J genes are TRBV5-1 and TRBJ2-5; 9 bases match TRBD2. V was clipped by 2 bases and J by 14 bases; unmatched bases: 10. There are 13 residues in the CDR3. Germline CDR1 and CDR2: SGHRS and YFSETQ. The CDR3 loop is CASSFVGAGGTYF. The DNA of the CDR3 is TGCGCCAGCAGCTTCGTAGGCGCGGGAGGGACATACTTC.

The rearrangement uses TRBV30 and TRBJ2-1; 10 bases are shared with TRBD2. Trimming removed 4 bases from V and 8 bases from J; junction bases left unmatched: 2. Germline V gene lookup returns CDR1 GTSNPN and CDR2 SVGIG (reference sequence). The CDR3 sequence is 12 residues long. The CDR3 nucleotides read TGTGCCTGGACTAGCGGGAGTCATGAGCAGTTCTTC. This codes for CAWTSGSHEQFF.

To note about this clonotype: This may arise from a read error, as a much more abundant clone is one base away. The chain employs TRBV7-9 and TRBJ2-1; TRBD1 is a possible D gene (6 bases). Germline-derived CDR1 and CDR2 are SEHNR and FQNEAQ (reference sequence). This CDR3 is 13 amino acids long. CDR3 sequence reads: CAGSFTGYNEQFF. CDR3 DNA sequence: TGTGCCGGCAGCTTCACAGGGTACAATGAGCAGTTCTTC.

This clonotype was found many times. The rearrangement uses TRBV7-2 and TRBJ2-2; TRBD1 is a possible D gene (6 bases). The CDR3 has 14 residues. Germline V gives CDR1 SGHTA, CDR2 FQGNSA. Between the trimmed V and J ends, which lost 11 bases and 1 base, there was a span of 14 bases. CDR3 nucleotide sequence: TGTGCCGGGGGACACCCCTTGAACACCGGGGAGCTGTTTTTT. This translates into CAGGHPLNTGELFF.

This clonotype was seen repeatedly, ten times or more. The genes are TRBV7-2 and TRBJ2-5; D might be TRBD2 (6 bases). Deletions cut 6 bases from V and 0 bases from J, with 8 bases between. This CDR3 contains 13 residues. CDR1 is SGHTA, CDR2 FQGNSA, per germline. This chain's CDR3 is CASRGDYQETQYF. The CDR3 DNA is TGTGCCAGCAGGGGGGACTACCAAGAGACCCAGTACTTC.

This clonotype was detected ten times or more. This chain joins TRBV28 and TRBJ1-5, with D unclear. The germline V gene has CDR1 MDHEN and CDR2 SYDVKM. The CDR3 sequence is 13 residues long. V was cut by 5 bases and J by 6 bases, with 11 bases left in between. This CDR3 is CASSLDIAQPQHF. The CDR3 bases are TGTGCCAGCAGTCTGGATATTGCTCAGCCCCAGCATTTT.

A few counts support this clonotype. This chain connects TRBV24-1 to TRBJ1-1, with D possibly TRBD1 on 5 matching bases. The V gene's germline CDR1 is KGHDR and CDR2 SFDVKD. The CDR3 is 11 residues long. Trimming pared 5 bases from V and 7 bases from J, leaving 7 bases between. The CDR3 sequence is CATSVGGEAFF. CDR3 DNA sequence: TGTGCCACCAGTGTTGGGGGTGAAGCTTTCTTT.

The chain uses TRBV29-1 and TRBJ2-7; the D gene is possibly TRBD2 (5 bases). The V end was cut by 5 bases, the J end by 0 bases, with 8 bases between. The CDR3 contains 12 residues. Germline CDR1 is SQVTM and CDR2 is ANQGSEA. CDR3: CSVRRSSYEQYF. CDR3 nucleotide sequence: TGCAGCGTTAGGAGGAGCTCCTACGAGCAGTACTTC.

In this sample, this clonotype turned up a few times. This sequence joins TRBV19 and TRBJ2-7, with D possibly matching TRBD2 (6 bases). The CDR3 covers 15 residues. Germline V lookup: CDR1 LNHDA, CDR2 SQIVND (reference sequence). V was cut by 3 bases and J by 2 bases, with 14 bases left in between. CDR3 DNA: TGTGCCAGTAGTATTACCGGGACTGAAGCCTACGAGCAGTACTTC. This sequence encodes CASSITGTEAYEQYF.

This clonotype was seen at least ten times. This rearrangement joins TRBV7-6 to TRBJ2-1, with 7 bases that match TRBD1. V shed 1 base and J 8 bases; nucleotides not matched to a gene: 11. CDR1 SGHVS and CDR2 FNYEAQ come from the germline V gene. The CDR3 is made up of 16 amino acids. This CDR3 is CASSLETGYFSDEQFF. The CDR3 region has the DNA TGTGCCAGCAGCTTAGAGACAGGGTATTTTTCGGATGAGCAGTTCTTC. Full variable domain (missing parts from reference TRBV7-6 and TRBJ2-1): GAGVSQSPRYKVTKRGQDVALRCDPISGHVSLYWYRQALGQGPEFLTYFNYEAQQDKSGLPNDRFSAERPEGSISTLTIQRTEQRDSAMYRCASSLETGYFSDEQFFGPGTRLTVL.

The chain uses TRBV6-1 and TRBJ2-5; maybe TRBD2 (6 bases). This CDR3 is 14 amino acids long. The germline V gene has CDR1 MNHNS and CDR2 SASEGT. The V end was cut by 6 bases, the J end by 3 bases, with 14 bases between. The CDR3: CASSRLTREETQYF. The CDR3, as DNA: TGTGCCAGCAGCCGCTTGACTAGGGAAGAGACCCAGTACTTC.

This clonotype was seen at least ten times. This chain connects TRBV6-2 or TRBV6-3 to TRBJ2-7; D might be TRBD1 (6 bases). Germline assignment: CDR1 MNHEY and CDR2 SVGEGT. This CDR3 is built from 14 residues. Trimming pared 6 bases from V and 5 bases from J, leaving 17 bases between. CDR3 in DNA: TGTGCCAGCAGCTCAAGGAGAGGGGGAGACGAGCAGTACTTC. This translates into CASSSRRGGDEQYF.

This clonotype was detected many times. V gene TRBV5-8 combines with J gene TRBJ2-7; TRBD2 matches 9 bases. CDR1 SGHTS and CDR2 YDEGEE come from the germline V gene. The V segment lost 0 bases and the J segment 7 bases; nucleotides outside the gene matches: 11. The CDR3 has 16 amino acids. CDR3 region: CASSLDTAGGMEEQYF. CDR3 in DNA: TGTGCCAGCAGCTTGGATACAGCGGGAGGCATGGAGGAGCAGTACTTC.

This clonotype came up many times. The rearrangement uses TRBV28 and TRBJ2-6; TRBD1 or TRBD2 may be the D gene (5 bases each). The CDR3 is made up of 15 amino acids. Germline V gives CDR1 MDHEN, CDR2 SYDVKM. V was trimmed by 4 bases and J by 4 bases, leaving 11 bases between them. The chain's CDR3 is CASSYGGVGANVLTF. CDR3 nucleotides: TGTGCCAGCAGTTATGGGGGAGTAGGGGCCAACGTCCTGACTTTC.

This clonotype was counted at least ten times. This chain joins TRBV7-2 and TRBJ2-7, with D perhaps matching TRBD2 (6 bases). Trimming cost V 4 bases and J 0 bases, with 22 bases left between them. This CDR3 region has 18 residues. Germline V gives CDR1 SGHTA, CDR2 FQGNSA. The CDR3 spells CASSSSSGGTLVSYEQYF. CDR3 DNA sequence: TGTGCCAGCAGCTCCAGCTCGGGCGGGACCTTAGTCTCCTACGAGCAGTACTTC.

The sample holds many counts of this clonotype. The chain employs TRBV30 and TRBJ1-2, with 12 bases identical to TRBD1. Germline CDR1 is GTSNPN and CDR2 is SVGIG (reference sequence). The CDR3 sequence is 12 residues long. The ends lost 6 bases at V and 7 bases at J; junction bases unmatched: 3. The CDR3 is CACGTGGGGYTF. For the CDR3, the DNA is TGTGCCTGTGGGACAGGGGGCGGTGGCTACACCTTC.

This clonotype was seen a single time. V and J are TRBV9 and TRBJ2-1; 7 nucleotides agree with TRBD1. Trimming at V came to 0 bases and at J to 7 bases, leaving 7 bases not matched to a gene. The CDR3 spans 15 residues. Germline CDR1 SGDLS, CDR2 YYNGEE. CDR3 amino acids: CASSVVTGPNNEQFF. The DNA for the CDR3 is TGTGCCAGCAGCGTAGTGACAGGGCCCAATAATGAGCAGTTCTTC.

The V gene is TRBV5-1, the J gene TRBJ2-2; D perhaps matches TRBD2 (6 bases). The germline V gene encodes CDR1 SGHRS and CDR2 YFSETQ. The CDR3 has 16 amino acids. Deletions cut 2 bases from V and 1 base from J, with 12 bases between. The CDR3 here is CASSFLVGGNTGELFF. The CDR3 bases are TGCGCCAGCAGCTTTCTCGTGGGAGGGAACACCGGGGAGCTGTTTTTT. The variable domain in full, completed from reference TRBV5-1 and TRBJ2-2, reads KAGVTQTPRYLIKTRGQQVTLSCSPISGHRSVSWYQQTPGQGLQFLFEYFSETQRNKGNFPGRFSGRQFSNSRSEMNVSTLELGDSALYLCASSFLVGGNTGELFFGEGSRLTVL.

This clonotype showed up many times. The chain joins TRBV20-1 to TRBJ2-3; tentatively, D is TRBD2 (6 bases). Germline V gene sequence: CDR1 DFQATT, CDR2 SNEGSKA (reference sequence). Trimming removed 6 bases from V and 8 bases from J, with 21 bases in between. CDR3 length equals 14 residues. The DNA for the CDR3 is TGCAGTGCGGGGCGGAGGGCGGGGAGACCTACGCAGTATTTT. This sequence encodes CSAGRRAGRPTQYF.

This clonotype turned up a few times. The V gene is TRBV5-6, the J gene TRBJ2-1, with 11 bases lining up with TRBD2. V shed 2 bases, J shed 8 bases, and the junction held 3 bases outside the gene matches. This CDR3 region has 14 residues. The germline gives CDR1 SGHDT, CDR2 YYEEEE. CDR3 sequence (DNA): TGTGCCAGCAGCTTACTAGCGGGAGCGCATGAGCAGTTCTTC. Translating it yields CASSLLAGAHEQFF.

The V and J genes are TRBV29-1 and TRBJ2-3, with D unclear. The V end was cut by 1 base, the J end by 0 bases, with 5 bases between. Per the germline V gene, CDR1 is SQVTM and CDR2 is ANQGSEA. The CDR3 sequence is 13 residues long. The CDR3 loop reads CSVEGGSTDTQYF. CDR3 DNA sequence: TGCAGCGTTGAAGGGGGTAGCACAGATACGCAGTATTTT.

This clonotype was seen many times. V usage is TRBV11-2 and J usage is TRBJ2-1; 7 bases are shared with TRBD2. This CDR3 has 15 amino acids. Germline loops: CDR1 SGHAT, CDR2 FQNNGV. Germline trimming cut 4 bases from V and 4 bases from J; bases unmatched to any gene: 7. The CDR3 loop reads CASSSRDYQYNEQFF. CDR3 DNA: TGTGCCAGCAGCTCCCGGGACTATCAGTACAATGAGCAGTTCTTC.

This clonotype was counted between two and nine times. The rearrangement joins TRBV7-2 to TRBJ2-7, with D perhaps matching TRBD2 (6 bases). The CDR3 totals 18 residues. V was pared by 2 bases and J by 2 bases, with 22 bases between. In germline, CDR1 is SGHTA, CDR2 FQGNSA. The CDR3 nucleotides read TGTGCCAGCAGCTTAAGACCACCATGGGCGGGAACCACCTACGAGCAGTACTTC. Translated, it gives CASSLRPPWAGTTYEQYF.

There are many counts of this clonotype. The gene calls are TRBV10-3 and TRBJ2-3; 11 nucleotides align to TRBD1. Germline CDR1 and CDR2: ENHRY and SYGVKD. J gave up 3 bases and V 6 bases, and 8 bases lay outside the gene matches. This CDR3 region has 16 residues. The CDR3 DNA reads as TGTGCCATCAGGAAAAGGACAGGGGGCTTTACAGATACGCAGTATTTT. Translation: CAIRKRTGGFTDTQYF.

A few counts support this clonotype. This sequence joins TRBV4-1 and TRBJ2-7; a weak D match, TRBD2 (6 bases). There are 16 residues in the CDR3. CDR1 MGHRA and CDR2 YSYEKL come from the germline V gene. V lost 0 bases and J 2 bases, leaving 14 bases between the germline ends. CDR3 region: CASSQDSGGRPYEQYF. CDR3 DNA sequence: TGCGCCAGCAGCCAAGATTCCGGAGGGAGGCCCTACGAGCAGTACTTC.

This clonotype was seen only a few times. The chain uses TRBV7-9 and TRBJ2-1; no clear D gene. The germline V gene has CDR1 SEHNR and CDR2 FQNEAQ (reference sequence). The CDR3 has 18 residues. Trimming pared 2 bases from V and 0 bases from J, leaving 17 bases between. The CDR3 loop reads CASSLPPKMDLSYNEQFF. The CDR3 DNA sequence: TGTGCCAGCAGCTTACCCCCAAAGATGGACCTCTCCTACAATGAGCAGTTCTTC.